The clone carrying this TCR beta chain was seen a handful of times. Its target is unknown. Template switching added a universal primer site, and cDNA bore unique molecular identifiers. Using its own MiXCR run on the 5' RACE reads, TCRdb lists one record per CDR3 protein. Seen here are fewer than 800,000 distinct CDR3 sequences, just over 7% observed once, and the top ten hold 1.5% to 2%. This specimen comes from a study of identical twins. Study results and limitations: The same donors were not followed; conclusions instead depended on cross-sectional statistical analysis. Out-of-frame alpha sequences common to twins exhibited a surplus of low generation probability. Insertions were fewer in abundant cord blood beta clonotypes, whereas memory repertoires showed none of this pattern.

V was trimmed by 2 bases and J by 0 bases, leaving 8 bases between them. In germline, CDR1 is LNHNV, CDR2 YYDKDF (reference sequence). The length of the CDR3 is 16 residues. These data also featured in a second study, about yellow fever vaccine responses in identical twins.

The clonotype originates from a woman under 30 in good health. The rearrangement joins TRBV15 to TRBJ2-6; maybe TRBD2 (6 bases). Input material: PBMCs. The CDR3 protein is CATSRLEGSGANVLTF. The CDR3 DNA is TGTGCCACCAGCAGATTGGAGGGCTCTGGGGCCAACGTCCTGACTTTC.